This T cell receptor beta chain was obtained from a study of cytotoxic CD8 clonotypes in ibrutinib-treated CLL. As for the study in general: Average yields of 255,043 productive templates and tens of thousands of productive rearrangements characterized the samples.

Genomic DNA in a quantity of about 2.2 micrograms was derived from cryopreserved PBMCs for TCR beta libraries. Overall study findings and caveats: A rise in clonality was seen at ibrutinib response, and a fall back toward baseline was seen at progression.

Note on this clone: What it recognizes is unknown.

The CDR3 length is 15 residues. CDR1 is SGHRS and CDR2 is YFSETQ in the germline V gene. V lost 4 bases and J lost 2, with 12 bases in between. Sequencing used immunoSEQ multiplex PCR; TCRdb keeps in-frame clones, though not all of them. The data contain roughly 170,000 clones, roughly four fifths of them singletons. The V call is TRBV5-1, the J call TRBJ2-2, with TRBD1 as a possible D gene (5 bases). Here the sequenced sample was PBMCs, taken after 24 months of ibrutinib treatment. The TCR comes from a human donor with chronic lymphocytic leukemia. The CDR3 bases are TGCGCCAGCAGCCCCAACAGGTTAAACACCGGGGAGCTGTTTTTT. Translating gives CASSPNRLNTGELFF.